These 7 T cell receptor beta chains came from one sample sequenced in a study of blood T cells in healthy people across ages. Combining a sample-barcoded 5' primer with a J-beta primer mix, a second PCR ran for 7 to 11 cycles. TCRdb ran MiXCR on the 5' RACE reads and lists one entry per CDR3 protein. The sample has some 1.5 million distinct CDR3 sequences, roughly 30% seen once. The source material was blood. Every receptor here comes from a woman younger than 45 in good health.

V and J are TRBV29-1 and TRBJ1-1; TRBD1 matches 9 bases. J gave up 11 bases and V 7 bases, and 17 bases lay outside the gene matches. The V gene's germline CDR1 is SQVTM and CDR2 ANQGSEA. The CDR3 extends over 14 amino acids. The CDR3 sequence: CSGSPGQGPGKAFF. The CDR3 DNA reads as TGCAGCGGTTCACCGGGACAGGGCCCTGGGAAGGCTTTCTTT.

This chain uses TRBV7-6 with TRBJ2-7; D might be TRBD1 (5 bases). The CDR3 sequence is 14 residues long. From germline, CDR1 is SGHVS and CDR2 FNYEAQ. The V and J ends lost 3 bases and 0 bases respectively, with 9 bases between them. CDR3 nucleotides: TGTGCCAGCAGCTTCCAGGGAACCTCCTACGAGCAGTACTTC. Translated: CASSFQGTSYEQYF.

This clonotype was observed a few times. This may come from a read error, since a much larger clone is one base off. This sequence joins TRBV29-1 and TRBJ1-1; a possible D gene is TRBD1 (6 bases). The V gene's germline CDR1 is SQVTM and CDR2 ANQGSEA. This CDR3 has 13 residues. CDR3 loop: CSGDGGGGTKAFF. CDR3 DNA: TGCAGCGGTGACGGAGGGGGTGGCACTAAAGCTTTCTTT.

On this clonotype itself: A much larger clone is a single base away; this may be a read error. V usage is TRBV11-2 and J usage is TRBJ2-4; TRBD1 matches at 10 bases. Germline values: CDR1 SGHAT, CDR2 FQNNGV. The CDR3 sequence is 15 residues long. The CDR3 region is CASSLSGQGKGIRYF. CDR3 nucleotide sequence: TGTGCCAGCAGCCTCTCGGGACAGGGGAAGGGCATTCGGTACTTC.

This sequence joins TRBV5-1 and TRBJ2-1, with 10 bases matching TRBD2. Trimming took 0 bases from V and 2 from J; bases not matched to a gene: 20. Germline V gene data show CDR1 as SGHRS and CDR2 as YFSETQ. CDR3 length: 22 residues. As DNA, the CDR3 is TGCGCCAGCAGCTTGGTCAGACCGGGGAGCGGGGGGGCTATATCCCCCTACAATGAGCAGTTCTTC. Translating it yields CASSLVRPGSGGAISPYNEQFF.

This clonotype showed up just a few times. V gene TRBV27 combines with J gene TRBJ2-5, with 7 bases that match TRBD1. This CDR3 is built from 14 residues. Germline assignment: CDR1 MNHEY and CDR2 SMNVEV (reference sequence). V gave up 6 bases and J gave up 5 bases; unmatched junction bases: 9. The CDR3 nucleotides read TGTGCCAGCAGCTTAGGGACAGCCTGGGAGACCCAGTACTTC. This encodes CASSLGTAWETQYF.

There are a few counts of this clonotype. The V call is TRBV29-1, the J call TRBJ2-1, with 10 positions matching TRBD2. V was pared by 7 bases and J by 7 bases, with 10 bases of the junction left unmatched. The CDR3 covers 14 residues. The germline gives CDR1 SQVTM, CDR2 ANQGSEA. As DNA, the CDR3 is TGCAGCGCCCTAACTAGCGGGACTGGAAATGAGCAGTTCTTC. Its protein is CSALTSGTGNEQFF.